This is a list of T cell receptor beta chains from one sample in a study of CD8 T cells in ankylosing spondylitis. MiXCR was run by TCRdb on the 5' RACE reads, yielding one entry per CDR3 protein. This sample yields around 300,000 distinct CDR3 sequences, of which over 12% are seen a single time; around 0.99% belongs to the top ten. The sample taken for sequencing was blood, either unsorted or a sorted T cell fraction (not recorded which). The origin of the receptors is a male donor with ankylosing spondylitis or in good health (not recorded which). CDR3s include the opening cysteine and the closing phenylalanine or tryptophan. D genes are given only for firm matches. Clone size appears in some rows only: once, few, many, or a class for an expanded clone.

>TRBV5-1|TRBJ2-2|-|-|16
CASSLGRPLTAGELFF
TGCGCCAGCAGCTTGGGGAGACCTCTAACGGCCGGGGAGCTGTTTTTT
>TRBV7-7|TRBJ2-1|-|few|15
CASSLGAEIATEQFF
TGTGCCAGCAGCTTAGGAGCGGAGATAGCCACCGAGCAGTTCTTC
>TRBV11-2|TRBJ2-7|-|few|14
CASSLTNTVNEQYF
TGTGCCAGCAGCTTAACCAACACCGTCAACGAGCAGTACTTC
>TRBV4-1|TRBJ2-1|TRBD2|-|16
CASSHPPGLVHNEQFF
TGCGCCAGCAGCCACCCCCCGGGACTAGTCCACAATGAGCAGTTCTTC
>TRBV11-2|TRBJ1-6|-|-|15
CASSSGSTYNSPLHF
TGTGCCAGCAGCTCAGGGTCTACCTATAATTCACCCCTCCACTTT
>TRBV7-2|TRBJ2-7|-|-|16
CASSFRSGGGNYEQYF
TGTGCCAGCAGCTTTAGGTCGGGGGGCGGCAACTACGAGCAGTACTTC
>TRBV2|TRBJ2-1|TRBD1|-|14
CASSAGTGGHEQFF
TGTGCCAGCAGCGCCGGGACAGGGGGACATGAGCAGTTCTTC
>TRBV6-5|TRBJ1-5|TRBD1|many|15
CASSFQGASNQPQHF
TGTGCCAGCAGTTTCCAGGGGGCAAGCAATCAGCCCCAGCATTTT
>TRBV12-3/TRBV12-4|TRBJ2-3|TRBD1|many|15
CASSPDRVRTDTQYF
TGTGCCAGCAGCCCGGACAGGGTTAGGACAGATACGCAGTATTTT
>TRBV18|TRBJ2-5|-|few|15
CASSPPSGFRETQYF
TGTGCCAGCTCACCACCGTCAGGTTTTCGAGAGACCCAGTACTTC
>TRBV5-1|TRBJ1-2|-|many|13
CASSPETNYGYTF
TGCGCCAGCAGCCCAGAGACTAACTATGGCTACACCTTC
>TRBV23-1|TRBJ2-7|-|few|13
CASSRKSPYEQYF
TGCGCCAGCAGTCGTAAGAGCCCCTACGAGCAGTACTTC
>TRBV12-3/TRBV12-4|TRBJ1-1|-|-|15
CASRKGGGGDAEAFF
TGTGCCAGCAGAAAGGGGGGGGGCGGTGATGCTGAAGCTTTCTTT
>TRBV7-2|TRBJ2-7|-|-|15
CASSLVGLGGLEQYF
TGTGCCAGCAGCTTAGTCGGGCTAGGGGGGCTGGAGCAGTACTTC
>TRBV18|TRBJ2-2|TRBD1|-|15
CDSSPGQLSTGELFF
TGTGACAGCTCACCGGGACAGCTTTCCACCGGGGAGCTGTTTTTT
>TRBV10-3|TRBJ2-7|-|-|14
CAINHSGHSYEQYF
TGTGCCATCAATCATAGCGGACACTCCTACGAGCAGTACTTC
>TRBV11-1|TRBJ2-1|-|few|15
CASSVSGTRYNEQFF
TGTGCCAGCAGCGTCTCTGGGACCAGATACAATGAGCAGTTCTTC
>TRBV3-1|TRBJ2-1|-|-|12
CASSFQTRNKFF
TGTGCCAGCAGCTTTCAGACCCGGAACAAGTTCTTC
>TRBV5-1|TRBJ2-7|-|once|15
CASSLATDTPYEQYF
TGCGCCAGCAGCTTGGCCACGGACACCCCCTACGAGCAGTACTTC
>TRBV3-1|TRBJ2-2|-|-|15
CASSQHTEITGELFF
TGTGCCAGCAGCCAGCACACAGAGATCACCGGGGAGCTGTTTTTT
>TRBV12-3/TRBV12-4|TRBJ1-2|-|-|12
CASSLTGKGYTF
TGTGCCAGCAGTTTAACAGGGAAAGGCTACACCTTC
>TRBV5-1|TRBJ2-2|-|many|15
CASSRTVKDTGELFF
TGCGCCAGCAGCCGGACAGTAAAAGACACCGGGGAGCTGTTTTTT
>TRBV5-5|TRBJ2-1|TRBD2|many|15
CASSLVGLVYNEQFF
TGTGCCAGCAGCCTAGTAGGACTAGTCTACAATGAGCAGTTCTTC
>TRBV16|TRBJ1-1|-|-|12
CASSPRQSEAFF
TGTGCCAGCAGCCCACGACAGTCTGAAGCTTTCTTT
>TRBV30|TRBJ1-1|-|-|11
CAWGRATEAFF
TGTGCCTGGGGCCGGGCCACTGAAGCTTTCTTT
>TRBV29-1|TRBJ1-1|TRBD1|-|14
CSVWDRGRDTEAFF
TGCAGCGTCTGGGACAGGGGACGGGACACTGAAGCTTTCTTT
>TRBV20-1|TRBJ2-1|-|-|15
CSARDLGGSYNEQFF
TGCAGTGCTAGAGATCTTGGGGGCTCCTACAATGAGCAGTTCTTC
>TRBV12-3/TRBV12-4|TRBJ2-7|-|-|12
CASSLWRREQYF
TGTGCCAGCAGTTTGTGGCGGCGGGAGCAGTACTTC
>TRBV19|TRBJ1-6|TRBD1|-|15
CATQARTGDNSPLHF
TGTGCCACTCAAGCGAGGACAGGGGATAATTCACCCCTCCACTTT
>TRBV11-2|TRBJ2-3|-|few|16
CASSLVDAWPTDTQYF
TGTGCCAGCAGCTTAGTGGACGCCTGGCCCACAGATACGCAGTATTTT
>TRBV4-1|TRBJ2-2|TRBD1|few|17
CASSQFPGQGYTGELFF
TGCGCCAGCAGCCAATTCCCGGGACAGGGTTACACCGGGGAGCTGTTTTTT
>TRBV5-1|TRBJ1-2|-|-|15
CASRRGADKDYGYTF
TGCGCCAGCAGGCGGGGGGCGGATAAGGACTATGGCTACACCTTC
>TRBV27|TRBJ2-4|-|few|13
CASSLRVNGIQYF
TGTGCCAGCAGTTTACGAGTTAACGGCATTCAGTACTTC
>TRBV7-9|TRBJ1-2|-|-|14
CASTLGGINYGYTF
TGTGCCAGCACCCTGGGTGGAATTAACTATGGCTACACCTTC
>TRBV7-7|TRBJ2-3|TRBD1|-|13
CASSLGGQDTQYF
TGTGCCAGCAGCTTAGGGGGACAGGATACGCAGTATTTT
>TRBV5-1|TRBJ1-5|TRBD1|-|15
CASSLSGTAGQPQHF
TGCGCCAGCAGCTTGTCCGGGACAGCGGGGCAGCCCCAGCATTTT
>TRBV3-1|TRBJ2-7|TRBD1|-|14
CASSTRGTSYEQYF
TGTGCCAGCAGCACCAGGGGGACCTCCTACGAGCAGTACTTC
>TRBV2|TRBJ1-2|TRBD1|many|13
CASSRGRGNGYTF
TGTGCCAGCAGCAGGGGGCGCGGGAATGGCTACACCTTC
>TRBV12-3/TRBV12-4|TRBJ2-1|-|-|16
CASSLRERTLGNEQFF
TGTGCCAGCAGTTTAAGAGAGAGGACATTGGGCAATGAGCAGTTCTTC
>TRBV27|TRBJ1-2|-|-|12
CASKSREYGYTF
TGTGCCAGCAAATCCAGGGAATATGGCTACACCTTC
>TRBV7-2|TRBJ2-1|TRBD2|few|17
CASSSHRTSGGADEQFF
TGTGCCAGCAGCTCCCACAGGACTAGCGGGGGGGCAGATGAGCAGTTCTTC
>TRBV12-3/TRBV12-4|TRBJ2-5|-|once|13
CASSFWAGETQYF
TGTGCCAGCAGTTTTTGGGCGGGGGAGACCCAGTACTTC
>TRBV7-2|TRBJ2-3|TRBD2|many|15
CASSLASGPTDTQYF
TGTGCCAGCAGCTTAGCTAGCGGGCCCACAGATACGCAGTATTTT
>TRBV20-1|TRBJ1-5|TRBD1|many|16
CSANSPWDRGSEPQHF
TGCAGTGCCAATAGTCCGTGGGACAGGGGTTCTGAGCCCCAGCATTTT
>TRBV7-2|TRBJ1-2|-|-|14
CASSLSAQGHGYTF
TGTGCCAGCAGCTTATCCGCACAGGGCCATGGCTACACCTTC